Here is one TCR beta chain with its context. This entry is derived from a study of blood T cell repertoires in COVID-19. Study in general: Whether acute or convalescent, the COVID-19 samples came from the United States, Italy and Spain. PBMCs, B-cell-depleted T cells, or T cells were the source of the cDNA or gDNA that made up the material.

Sequencing used immunoSEQ multiplex PCR; TCRdb keeps in-frame clones, though not all of them. This sample has hundreds of thousands of clones, with about 93% found just once. The CDR3 contains 14 residues. V was pared by 5 bases and J by 0 bases, with 3 bases of the junction left unmatched. From germline, CDR1 is MNHEY and CDR2 SVGAGI. Specimen: peripheral blood. The receptor comes from a man between 60 and 75 years old with COVID-19, enrolled during active disease. The chain is built from TRBV6-5 and TRBJ1-1; TRBD1 matches at 7 bases. The CDR3 sequence: CASSPDRVNTEAFF. CDR3 sequence (DNA): TGTGCCAGCAGTCCTGACAGGGTGAACACTGAAGCTTTCTTT.